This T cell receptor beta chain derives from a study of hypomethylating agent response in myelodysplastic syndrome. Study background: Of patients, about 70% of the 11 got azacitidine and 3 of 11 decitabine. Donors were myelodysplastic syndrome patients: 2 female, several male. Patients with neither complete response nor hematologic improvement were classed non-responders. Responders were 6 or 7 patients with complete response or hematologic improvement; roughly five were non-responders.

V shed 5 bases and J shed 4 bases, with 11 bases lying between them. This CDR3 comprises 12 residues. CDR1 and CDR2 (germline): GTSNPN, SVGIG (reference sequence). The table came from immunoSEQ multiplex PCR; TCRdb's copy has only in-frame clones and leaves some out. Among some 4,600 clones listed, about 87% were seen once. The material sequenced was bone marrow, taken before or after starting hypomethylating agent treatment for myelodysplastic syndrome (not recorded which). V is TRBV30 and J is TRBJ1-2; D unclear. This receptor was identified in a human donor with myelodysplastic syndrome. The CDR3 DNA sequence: TGTGCCTGGTCCGGGGTTCCCTATGGCTACACCTTC. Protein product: CAWSGVPYGYTF.